This T cell receptor (beta chain) was found in a study of identical twins. General study results and limits: Sequences that were beta out-of-frame showed weaker excess twin sharing. Abundant beta clonotypes from cord blood bore fewer insertions; memory repertoires lacked this pattern.

CDR3 length: 21 residues. Germline lookup yields CDR1 SGHAT and CDR2 FQNNGV. The ends lost 5 bases at V and 2 bases at J; junction bases unmatched: 22. This clonotype has just a few counts. Antigen specificity is unknown. TCRdb passed the 5' RACE reads through MiXCR, listing each CDR3 protein once. Among 540,000 or so distinct CDR3 sequences, about 22% were seen once, and the ten largest hold 0.4% to 0.6%. This same sample was also part of a study on yellow fever vaccine responses in identical twins.

Sequenced material: CD4+ T cells sorted from blood. This rearrangement joins TRBV11-2 to TRBJ2-3, with 10 bases fitting TRBD2. This sequence was found in a woman between 18 and 29 years old in good health. The CDR3 loop reads CASSPSGRADPFNPHTDTQYF. In nucleotides, the CDR3 is TGTGCCAGCAGCCCCAGCGGGAGGGCCGATCCATTTAACCCACACACAGATACGCAGTATTTT. Based on the CDR3 plus reference TRBV11-2 and TRBJ2-3, the full variable domain is EAGVAQSPRYKIIEKRQSVAFWCNPISGHATLYWYQQILGQGPKLLIQFQNNGVVDDSQLPKDRFSAERLKGVDSTLKIQPAKLEDSAVYLCASSPSGRADPFNPHTDTQYFGPGTRLTVL.